One T cell receptor (beta chain) is described in this entry. Its antigen is still unknown. Some clones are missing from TCRdb's copy, which holds only in-frame ones; the method was immunoSEQ multiplex PCR. Among about 150,000 clones listed, around 94% were seen once. This sample was taken from a study of OX40 agonist ivuxolimab in advanced cancers. Study in general: The patients' treatment was ivuxolimab, an agonistic anti-OX40 (CD134) antibody. Partial responses were achieved by three patients, one with hepatocellular carcinoma and two with cutaneous melanoma.

Study-wide points: Blood T cells, both CD4+ and CD8+, expanded clonally by week 6 at 0.1 to 3.0 mg/kg. In CD8+ T cells, expanded clones were on average more numerous than in CD4+.

CDR1 and CDR2 from the germline V gene are MDHEN and SYDVKM. There are 14 residues in the CDR3. V lost 3 bases, J lost 0 bases, and 9 bases lay in between. The specimen was CD4+ or CD8+ T cells sorted from blood, collected in a trial of the OX40 agonist ivuxolimab. The chain uses TRBV28 and TRBJ2-7; TRBD2 might be the D (5 bases). The sequence came from an adult with an advanced solid tumor such as melanoma, head and neck, liver or kidney cancer. In nucleotides, the CDR3 is TGTGCCAGCAGTTTCAGCGGAGACTCCTACGAGCAGTACTTC. Encoded protein: CASSFSGDSYEQYF.